The rows below give T cell receptor beta chains drawn from one sample of a study of radiotherapy plus CTLA-4 blockade in lung cancer. Only in-frame clones appear in the TCRdb table, and some are missing; sequencing was by immunoSEQ multiplex PCR. This sample carries tens of thousands of clones, approximately 84% of them seen once, and the ten largest clones take 4.8%. This material consisted of peripheral blood, taken from a patient treated with radiotherapy plus ipilimumab. Receptors originate from a human donor with non-small cell lung cancer whose response to radiotherapy plus ipilimumab could not be evaluated. Each CDR3 is given with its conserved first and last residue. A D gene is named only where the DNA matches it firmly. Clone size, where shown, is once, few, many, or a class for clones that have expanded.

clone_size: -
d_call: TRBD1
v_call: TRBV10-3
j_call: TRBJ1-2
cdr3_aa: CAISEGTDGYTF
cdr3_nt: TGTGCCATCAGTGAGGGGACAGACGGCTACACCTTC

clone_size: -
d_call: -
v_call: TRBV18
j_call: TRBJ2-3
cdr3_aa: CASSPQLATADTQYF
cdr3_nt: TGTGCCAGCTCACCACAGTTAGCGACCGCAGATACGCAGTATTTT

clone_size: -
d_call: TRBD1
v_call: TRBV28
j_call: TRBJ1-5
cdr3_aa: CASSPRDRENQPQHF
cdr3_nt: TGTGCCAGCAGTCCGAGGGACAGGGAGAATCAGCCCCAGCATTTT

clone_size: -
d_call: -
v_call: TRBV27
j_call: TRBJ2-3
cdr3_aa: CASSLSQGDTQYF
cdr3_nt: TGTGCCAGCAGTTTATCCCAGGGTGATACGCAGTATTTT

clone_size: -
d_call: -
v_call: TRBV28
j_call: TRBJ2-7
cdr3_aa: CASSLPPGAGANEQYF
cdr3_nt: TGTGCCAGCAGCTTACCCCCAGGGGCGGGAGCCAACGAGCAGTACTTC

clone_size: -
d_call: TRBD1
v_call: TRBV14
j_call: TRBJ1-1
cdr3_aa: CASSQGRGLSSLEAFF
cdr3_nt: TGTGCCAGCAGCCAGGGAAGGGGGCTCTCATCGTTGGAAGCTTTCTTT

clone_size: -
d_call: TRBD1
v_call: TRBV27
j_call: TRBJ1-5
cdr3_aa: CASSRDRRKIQPQHF
cdr3_nt: TGTGCCAGCAGCCGGGACAGAAGAAAAATCCAGCCCCAGCATTTT

clone_size: -
d_call: TRBD1
v_call: TRBV7-2
j_call: TRBJ2-3
cdr3_aa: CASSLLGQDTDTQYF
cdr3_nt: TGTGCCAGCAGCTTACTGGGACAGGACACAGATACGCAGTATTTT

clone_size: once
d_call: -
v_call: TRBV6-5
j_call: TRBJ1-4
cdr3_aa: CASSYGGNEKLFF
cdr3_nt: TGTGCCAGCAGTTACGGCGGGAATGAAAAACTGTTTTTT

clone_size: -
d_call: -
v_call: TRBV28
j_call: TRBJ1-1
cdr3_aa: CASIPRGNTEAFF
cdr3_nt: TGTGCCAGCATCCCCAGGGGGAACACTGAAGCTTTCTTT

clone_size: -
d_call: TRBD2
v_call: TRBV19
j_call: TRBJ2-7
cdr3_aa: CASSPRGRAGGTYEQYF
cdr3_nt: TGTGCCAGTAGTCCCCGGGGTCGAGCGGGAGGGACCTACGAGCAGTACTTC

clone_size: -
d_call: -
v_call: TRBV28
j_call: TRBJ1-5
cdr3_aa: CASHGGGDDSNQPQHF
cdr3_nt: TGTGCCAGTCATGGCGGGGGGGATGATAGCAATCAGCCCCAGCATTTT

clone_size: few
d_call: TRBD2
v_call: TRBV19
j_call: TRBJ2-1
cdr3_aa: CASSWTSGLYNEQFF
cdr3_nt: TGTGCCAGTTCTTGGACTAGCGGCCTTTACAATGAGCAGTTCTTC

clone_size: -
d_call: TRBD2
v_call: TRBV5-6
j_call: TRBJ2-1
cdr3_aa: CASSLAPSGYNEQFF
cdr3_nt: TGTGCCAGCAGCTTGGCGCCTAGCGGATACAATGAGCAGTTCTTC

clone_size: -
d_call: -
v_call: TRBV25-1
j_call: TRBJ2-3
cdr3_aa: CASSDYRDTLSDTQYF
cdr3_nt: TGTGCCAGCAGTGATTACCGGGACACCCTGTCAGATACGCAGTATTTT

clone_size: -
d_call: -
v_call: TRBV28
j_call: TRBJ2-7
cdr3_aa: CASSPRQGTWREGYEQYF
cdr3_nt: TGTGCCAGCAGTCCTCGACAGGGGACTTGGCGGGAGGGCTACGAGCAGTACTTC

clone_size: -
d_call: -
v_call: TRBV25-1
j_call: TRBJ2-2
cdr3_aa: CASSEYGVGELFF
cdr3_nt: TGTGCCAGCAGTGAATATGGAGTAGGGGAGCTGTTTTTT

clone_size: -
d_call: -
v_call: TRBV11-2
j_call: TRBJ1-1
cdr3_aa: CASSLGQGMNTEAFF
cdr3_nt: TGTGCCAGCAGCTTAGGGCAGGGCATGAACACTGAAGCTTTCTTT

clone_size: -
d_call: TRBD1
v_call: TRBV2
j_call: TRBJ2-1
cdr3_aa: CASRGETGVLTSYNEQFF
cdr3_nt: TGTGCCAGCAGGGGGGAGACAGGGGTCCTAACCTCCTACAATGAGCAGTTCTTC

clone_size: -
d_call: TRBD2
v_call: TRBV4-2
j_call: TRBJ2-3
cdr3_aa: CASSQGQRESTDTQYF
cdr3_nt: TGTGCCAGCAGCCAAGGGCAGCGGGAGAGCACAGATACGCAGTATTTT

clone_size: once
d_call: TRBD1
v_call: TRBV27
j_call: TRBJ1-1
cdr3_aa: CASSRDREVGAFF
cdr3_nt: TGTGCCAGCAGTCGGGACAGGGAAGTTGGAGCTTTCTTT

clone_size: -
d_call: -
v_call: TRBV28
j_call: TRBJ1-1
cdr3_aa: CASSSGKNTEAFF
cdr3_nt: TGTGCCAGCAGCTCCGGGAAGAACACTGAAGCTTTCTTT

clone_size: -
d_call: -
v_call: TRBV9
j_call: TRBJ2-2
cdr3_aa: CASSPTSTGELFF
cdr3_nt: TGTGCCAGCAGCCCCACTAGCACCGGGGAGCTGTTTTTT

clone_size: -
d_call: -
v_call: TRBV5-1
j_call: TRBJ1-5
cdr3_aa: CASSLGIASNQPQHF
cdr3_nt: TGCGCCAGCAGCTTGGGTATAGCTAGCAATCAGCCCCAGCATTTT

clone_size: few
d_call: -
v_call: TRBV5-4
j_call: TRBJ1-2
cdr3_aa: CASSPTSLEGYTF
cdr3_nt: TGTGCCAGCAGCCCTACGAGTCTTGAAGGCTACACCTTC

clone_size: -
d_call: -
v_call: TRBV4-1
j_call: TRBJ1-2
cdr3_aa: CASSQGDRPNYGYTF
cdr3_nt: TGCGCCAGCAGCCAAGGCGACAGGCCCAACTATGGCTACACCTTC

clone_size: -
d_call: -
v_call: TRBV5-4
j_call: TRBJ1-1
cdr3_aa: CASIDRPNTEAFF
cdr3_nt: TGTGCCAGCATCGACAGGCCTAACACTGAAGCTTTCTTT

clone_size: -
d_call: TRBD2
v_call: TRBV4-3
j_call: TRBJ2-7
cdr3_aa: CASSCNGLAGEELEQYF
cdr3_nt: TGCGCCAGCAGCTGTAATGGACTAGCGGGAGAGGAACTCGAGCAGTACTTC

clone_size: -
d_call: TRBD2
v_call: TRBV5-6
j_call: TRBJ2-3
cdr3_aa: CASSPGLAGPTDTQYF
cdr3_nt: TGTGCCAGCAGTCCGGGACTAGCGGGGCCCACCGATACGCAGTATTTT

clone_size: -
d_call: -
v_call: TRBV5-4
j_call: TRBJ1-2
cdr3_aa: CASSLARGNNGYTF
cdr3_nt: TGTGCCAGCAGCTTGGCCCGGGGGAACAATGGCTACACCTTC

clone_size: -
d_call: -
v_call: TRBV9
j_call: TRBJ1-1
cdr3_aa: CASSVIAGETEAFF
cdr3_nt: TGTGCCAGCAGCGTAATAGCAGGGGAGACTGAAGCTTTCTTT

clone_size: -
d_call: TRBD2
v_call: TRBV7-2
j_call: TRBJ2-3
cdr3_aa: CASSYTSGRTDTQYF
cdr3_nt: TGTGCCAGCTCGTACACTAGCGGGCGCACAGATACGCAGTATTTT

clone_size: -
d_call: TRBD1
v_call: TRBV6-7
j_call: TRBJ2-2
cdr3_aa: CASKKWNRGIHANTGELFF
cdr3_nt: TGTGCCAGCAAGAAGTGGAACAGGGGGATTCACGCGAACACCGGGGAGCTGTTTTTT